The subject of this entry is one TCR beta chain. This CDR3 contains 14 residues. With 5 bases removed from V and 4 bases from J, the gap between germline ends came to 11 bases. This sample was taken from a study of T-cell reconstitution after alpha-beta-depleted transplantation in children. Unique molecular identifiers were built into the TCRbeta library. TCRdb redid the calling of the PCR reads with MiXCR, one entry per CDR3 protein. The data show hundreds of thousands of distinct CDR3 sequences, about 31% seen once. Material: PBMCs from the stem cell graft donor, obtained from the stem cell graft. The chain carries TRBV12-3 or TRBV12-4 and TRBJ2-2; the D gene is possibly TRBD2 (6 bases). The origin of this receptor is a human donor who donated a stem cell graft to a child with aplastic anemia. The CDR3 DNA sequence: TGTGCCAGCAGTCTCCGGGGGATCACCGGGGAGCTGTTTTTT. Translation gives CASSLRGITGELFF.